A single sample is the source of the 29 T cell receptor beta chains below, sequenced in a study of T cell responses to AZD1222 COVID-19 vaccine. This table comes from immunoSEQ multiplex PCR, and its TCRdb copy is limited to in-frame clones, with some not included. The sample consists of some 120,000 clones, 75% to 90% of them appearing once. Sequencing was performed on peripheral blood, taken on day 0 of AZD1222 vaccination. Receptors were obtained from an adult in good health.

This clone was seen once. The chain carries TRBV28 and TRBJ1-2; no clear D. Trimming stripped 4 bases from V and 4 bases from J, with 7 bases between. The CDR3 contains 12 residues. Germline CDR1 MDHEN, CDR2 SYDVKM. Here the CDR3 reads CASSYGAYGYTF. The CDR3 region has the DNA TGTGCCAGCAGTTATGGTGCCTATGGCTACACCTTC.

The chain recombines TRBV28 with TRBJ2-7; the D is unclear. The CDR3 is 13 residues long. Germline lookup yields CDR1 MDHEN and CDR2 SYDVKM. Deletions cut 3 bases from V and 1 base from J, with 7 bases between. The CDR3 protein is CASSFTESYEQYF. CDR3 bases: TGTGCCAGCAGTTTCACAGAATCCTACGAGCAGTACTTC.

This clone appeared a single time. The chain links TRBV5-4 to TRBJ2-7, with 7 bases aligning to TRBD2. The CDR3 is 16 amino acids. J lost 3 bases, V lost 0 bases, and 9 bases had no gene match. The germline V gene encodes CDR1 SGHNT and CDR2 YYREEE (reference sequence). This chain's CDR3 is CASSLGIGEGYYEQYF. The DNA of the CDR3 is TGTGCCAGCAGCTTGGGTATAGGGGAGGGGTACTACGAGCAGTACTTC.

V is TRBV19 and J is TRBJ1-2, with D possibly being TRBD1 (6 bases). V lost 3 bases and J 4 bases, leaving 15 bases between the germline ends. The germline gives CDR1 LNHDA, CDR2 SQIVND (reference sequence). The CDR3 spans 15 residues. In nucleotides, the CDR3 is TGTGCCAGTAGTATCGAGCCCAGGGGATCCTATGGCTACACCTTC. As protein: CASSIEPRGSYGYTF.

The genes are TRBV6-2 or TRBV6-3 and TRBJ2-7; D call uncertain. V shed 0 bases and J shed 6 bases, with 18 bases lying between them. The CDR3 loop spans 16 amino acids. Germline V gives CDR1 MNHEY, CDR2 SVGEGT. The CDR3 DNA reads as TGTGCCAGCAGTTACTCGAATTCCTTAGTGGGTCTCGAGCAGTACTTC. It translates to CASSYSNSLVGLEQYF.

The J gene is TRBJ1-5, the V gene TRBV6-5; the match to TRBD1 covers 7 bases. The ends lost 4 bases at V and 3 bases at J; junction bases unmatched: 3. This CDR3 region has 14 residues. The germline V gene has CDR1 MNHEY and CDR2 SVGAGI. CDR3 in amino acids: CASSSGQFNQPQHF. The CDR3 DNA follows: TGTGCCAGCAGTTCGGGACAGTTCAATCAGCCCCAGCATTTT.

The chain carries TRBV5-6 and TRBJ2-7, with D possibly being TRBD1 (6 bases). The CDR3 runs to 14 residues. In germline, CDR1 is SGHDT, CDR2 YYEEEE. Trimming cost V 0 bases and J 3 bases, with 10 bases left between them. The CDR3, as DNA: TGTGCCAGCAGCTTGGAGGACAGATACTACGAGCAGTACTTC. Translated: CASSLEDRYYEQYF.

The CDR3 nucleotides are TGTGCCAGCAGTTACGGAACCCCCAATGAAAAACTGTTTTTT. Protein: CASSYGTPNEKLFF. V gene TRBV6-5 combines with J gene TRBJ1-4; D unclear. Trimming took off 2 bases at V and 5 bases at J, with 9 bases between the two ends. CDR1 and CDR2 from the germline V gene are MNHEY and SVGAGI. This CDR3 comprises 14 residues.

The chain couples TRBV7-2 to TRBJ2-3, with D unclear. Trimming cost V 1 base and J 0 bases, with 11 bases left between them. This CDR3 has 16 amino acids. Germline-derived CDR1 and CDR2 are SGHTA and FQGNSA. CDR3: CASSLVAVASTDTQYF. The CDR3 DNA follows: TGTGCCAGCAGCTTAGTGGCAGTTGCTAGCACAGATACGCAGTATTTT.

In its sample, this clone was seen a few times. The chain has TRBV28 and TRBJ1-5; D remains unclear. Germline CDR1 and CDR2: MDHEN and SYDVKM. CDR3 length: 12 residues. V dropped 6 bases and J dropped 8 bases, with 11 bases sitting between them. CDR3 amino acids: CASRLSTEPQHF. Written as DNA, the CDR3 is TGTGCCAGCAGGCTCAGTACGGAGCCCCAGCATTTT.

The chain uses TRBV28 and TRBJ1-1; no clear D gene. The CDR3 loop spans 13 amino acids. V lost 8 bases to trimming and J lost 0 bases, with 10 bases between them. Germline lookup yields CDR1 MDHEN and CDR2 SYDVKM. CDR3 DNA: TGTGCCAGCTCGACCGCCCTGAACACTGAAGCTTTCTTT. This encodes CASSTALNTEAFF. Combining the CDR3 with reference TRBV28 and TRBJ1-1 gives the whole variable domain DVKVTQSSRYLVKRTGEKVFLECVQDMDHENMFWYRQDPGLGLRLIYFSYDVKMKEKGDIPEGYSVSREKKERFSLILESASTNQTSMYLCASSTALNTEAFFGQGTRLTVV.

The DNA of the CDR3 is TGTGCCAGCAGCTCCGGGACAGCGGGATTATACGAGCAGTACTTC. Its translation: CASSSGTAGLYEQYF. The rearrangement links TRBV28 to TRBJ2-7; TRBD1 or TRBD2 may be the D gene (7 bases each). The CDR3 totals 15 residues. Looked up from germline, CDR1 is MDHEN and CDR2 is SYDVKM. Trimming took 6 bases from V and 4 from J, leaving 19 bases between them. Full variable domain (missing parts from reference TRBV28 and TRBJ2-7): DVKVTQSSRYLVKRTGEKVFLECVQDMDHENMFWYRQDPGLGLRLIYFSYDVKMKEKGDIPEGYSVSREKKERFSLILESASTNQTSMYLCASSSGTAGLYEQYFGPGTRLTVT.

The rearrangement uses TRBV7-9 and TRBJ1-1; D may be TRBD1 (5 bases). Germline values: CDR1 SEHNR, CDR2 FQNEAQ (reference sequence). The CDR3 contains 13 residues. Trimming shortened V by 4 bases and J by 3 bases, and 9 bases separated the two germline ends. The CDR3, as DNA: TGTGCCAGCAGCTCCGGGGCCGACACTGAAGCTTTCTTT. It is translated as CASSSGADTEAFF.

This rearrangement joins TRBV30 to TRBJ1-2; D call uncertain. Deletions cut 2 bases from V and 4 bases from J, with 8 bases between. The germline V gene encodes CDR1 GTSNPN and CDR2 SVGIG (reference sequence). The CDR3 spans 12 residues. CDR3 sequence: CAWSPLTYGYTF. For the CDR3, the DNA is TGTGCCTGGAGTCCCTTGACCTATGGCTACACCTTC.

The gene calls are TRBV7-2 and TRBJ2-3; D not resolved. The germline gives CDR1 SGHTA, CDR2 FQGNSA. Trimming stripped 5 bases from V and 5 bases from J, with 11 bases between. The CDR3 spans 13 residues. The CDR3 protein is CASSGEHRDTQYF. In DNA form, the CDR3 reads TGTGCCAGCAGCGGGGAACATAGAGATACGCAGTATTTT.

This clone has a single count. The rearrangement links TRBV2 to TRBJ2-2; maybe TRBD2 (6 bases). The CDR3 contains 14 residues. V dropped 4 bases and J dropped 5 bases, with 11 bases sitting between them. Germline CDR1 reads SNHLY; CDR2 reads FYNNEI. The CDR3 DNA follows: TGTGCCAGCAGTGGCGCGGGGCATACCGGGGAGCTGTTTTTT. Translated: CASSGAGHTGELFF. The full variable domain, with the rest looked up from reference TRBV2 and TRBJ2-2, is EPEVTQTPSHQVTQMGQEVILRCVPISNHLYFYWYRQILGQKVEFLVSFYNNEISEKSEIFDDQFSVERPDGSNFTLKIRSTKLEDSAMYFCASSGAGHTGELFFGEGSRLTVL.

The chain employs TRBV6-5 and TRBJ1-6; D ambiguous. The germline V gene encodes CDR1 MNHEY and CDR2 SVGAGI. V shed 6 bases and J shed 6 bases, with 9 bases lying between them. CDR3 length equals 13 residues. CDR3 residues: CASRQVLNSPLHF. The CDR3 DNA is TGTGCCAGCAGGCAGGTGCTTAATTCACCCCTCCACTTT.

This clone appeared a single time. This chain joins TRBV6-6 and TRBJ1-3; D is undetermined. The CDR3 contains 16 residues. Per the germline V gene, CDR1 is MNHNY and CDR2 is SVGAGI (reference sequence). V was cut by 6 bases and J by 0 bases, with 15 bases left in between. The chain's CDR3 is CASSPPWLRSGNTIYF. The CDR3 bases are TGTGCCAGCAGCCCCCCGTGGCTTCGCTCTGGAAACACCATATATTTT.

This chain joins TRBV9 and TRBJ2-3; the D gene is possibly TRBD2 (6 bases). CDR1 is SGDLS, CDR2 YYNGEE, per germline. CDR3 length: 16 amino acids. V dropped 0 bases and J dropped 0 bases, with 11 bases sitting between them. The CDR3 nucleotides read TGTGCCAGCAGCGTAGGCGCTAGCGCAAGCACAGATACGCAGTATTTT. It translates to CASSVGASASTDTQYF. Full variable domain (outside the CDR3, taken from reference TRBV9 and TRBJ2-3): DSGVTQTPKHLITATGQRVTLRCSPRSGDLSVYWYQQSLDQGLQFLIQYYNGEERAKGNILERFSAQQFPDLHSELNLSSLELGDSALYFCASSVGASASTDTQYFGPGTRLTVL.

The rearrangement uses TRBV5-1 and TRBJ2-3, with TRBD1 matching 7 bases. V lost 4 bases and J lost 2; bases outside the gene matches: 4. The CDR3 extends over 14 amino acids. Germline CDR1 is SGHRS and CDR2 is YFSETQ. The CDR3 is CASSLGQNTDTQYF. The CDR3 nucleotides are TGCGCCAGCAGCCTGGGACAGAACACAGATACGCAGTATTTT.

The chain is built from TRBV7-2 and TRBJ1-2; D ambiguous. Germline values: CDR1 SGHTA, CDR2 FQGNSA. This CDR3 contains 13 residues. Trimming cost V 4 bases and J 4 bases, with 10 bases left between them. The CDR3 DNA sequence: TGTGCCAGCAGCTCGGGATTTGCCTATGGCTACACCTTC. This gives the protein CASSSGFAYGYTF.

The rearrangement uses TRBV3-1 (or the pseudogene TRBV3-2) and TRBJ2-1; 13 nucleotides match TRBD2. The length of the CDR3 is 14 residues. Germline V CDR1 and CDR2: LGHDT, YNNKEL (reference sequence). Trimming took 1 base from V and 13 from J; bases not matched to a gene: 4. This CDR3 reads CASSQGLAGGSQFF. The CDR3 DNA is TGTGCCAGCAGCCAAGGACTAGCGGGGGGATCACAGTTCTTC.

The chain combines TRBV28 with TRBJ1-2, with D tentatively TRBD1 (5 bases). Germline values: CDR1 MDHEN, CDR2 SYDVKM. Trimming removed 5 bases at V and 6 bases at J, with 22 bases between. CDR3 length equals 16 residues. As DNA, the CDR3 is TGTGCCAGCAGTACACGGACGGGAGGGGCATACCATGGCTACACCTTC. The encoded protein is CASSTRTGGAYHGYTF.

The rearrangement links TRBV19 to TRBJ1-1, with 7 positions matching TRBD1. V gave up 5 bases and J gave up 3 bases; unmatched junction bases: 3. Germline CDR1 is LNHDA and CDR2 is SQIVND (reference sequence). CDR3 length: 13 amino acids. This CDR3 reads CASSLGGDTEAFF. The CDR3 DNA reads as TGTGCCAGTAGTTTAGGGGGCGACACTGAAGCTTTCTTT.

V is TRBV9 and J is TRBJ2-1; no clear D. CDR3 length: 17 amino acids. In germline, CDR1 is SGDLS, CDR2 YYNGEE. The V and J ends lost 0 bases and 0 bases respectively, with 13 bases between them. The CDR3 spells CASSVGSLRASYNEQFF. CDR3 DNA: TGTGCCAGCAGCGTAGGTAGTCTTCGGGCCTCCTACAATGAGCAGTTCTTC.

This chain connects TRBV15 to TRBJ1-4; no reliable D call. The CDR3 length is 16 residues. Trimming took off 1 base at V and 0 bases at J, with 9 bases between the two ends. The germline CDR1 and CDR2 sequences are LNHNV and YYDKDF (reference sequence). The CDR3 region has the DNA TGTGCCACCAGCAGAGCCGTGCAGGCAACTAATGAAAAACTGTTTTTT. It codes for CATSRAVQATNEKLFF.

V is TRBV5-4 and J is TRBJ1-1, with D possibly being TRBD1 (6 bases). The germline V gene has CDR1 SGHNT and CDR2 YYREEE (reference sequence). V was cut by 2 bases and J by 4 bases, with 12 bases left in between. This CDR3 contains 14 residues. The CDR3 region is CASSFTGLPTEAFF. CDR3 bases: TGTGCCAGCAGCTTTACAGGGCTGCCCACTGAAGCTTTCTTT.

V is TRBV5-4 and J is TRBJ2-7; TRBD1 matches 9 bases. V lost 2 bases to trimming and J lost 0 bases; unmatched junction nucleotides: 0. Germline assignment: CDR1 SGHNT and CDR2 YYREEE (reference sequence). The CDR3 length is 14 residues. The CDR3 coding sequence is TGTGCCAGCAGCTTACAGGGGGCCTCCTACGAGCAGTACTTC. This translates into CASSLQGASYEQYF.

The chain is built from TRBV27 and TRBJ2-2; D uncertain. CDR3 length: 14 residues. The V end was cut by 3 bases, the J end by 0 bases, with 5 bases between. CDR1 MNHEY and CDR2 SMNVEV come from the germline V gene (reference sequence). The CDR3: CASSFVSNTGELFF. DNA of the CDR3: TGTGCCAGCAGTTTCGTCTCGAACACCGGGGAGCTGTTTTTT.